This T cell receptor beta chain was documented in a study of identifying expanded T cells in peripheral blood. Regarding the study as a whole: Clone count variance between roughly 2-week samples rose with total template count.

On this clone: Its antigen is currently unknown.

Clones were read by immunoSEQ multiplex PCR, and TCRdb kept only the in-frame ones, dropping some. This sample yields more than 95,000 clones, of which more than 75% are seen a single time; 2.5% to 4% belongs to the top ten. V lost 4 bases and J 4 bases, leaving 30 bases between the germline ends. Germline V gene sequence: CDR1 SGHRS, CDR2 YFSETQ. This CDR3 spans 19 amino acids. The TCR originated in a person between 18 and 75 years old in good health. Material for sequencing was blood. V gene TRBV5-1 combines with J gene TRBJ2-7; possible D gene TRBD1, 6 bases. The CDR3 here is CASSNAPGAVSVGLYEQYF. The CDR3 DNA is TGCGCCAGCAGCAACGCACCAGGGGCGGTCTCGGTGGGGCTTTACGAGCAGTACTTC.